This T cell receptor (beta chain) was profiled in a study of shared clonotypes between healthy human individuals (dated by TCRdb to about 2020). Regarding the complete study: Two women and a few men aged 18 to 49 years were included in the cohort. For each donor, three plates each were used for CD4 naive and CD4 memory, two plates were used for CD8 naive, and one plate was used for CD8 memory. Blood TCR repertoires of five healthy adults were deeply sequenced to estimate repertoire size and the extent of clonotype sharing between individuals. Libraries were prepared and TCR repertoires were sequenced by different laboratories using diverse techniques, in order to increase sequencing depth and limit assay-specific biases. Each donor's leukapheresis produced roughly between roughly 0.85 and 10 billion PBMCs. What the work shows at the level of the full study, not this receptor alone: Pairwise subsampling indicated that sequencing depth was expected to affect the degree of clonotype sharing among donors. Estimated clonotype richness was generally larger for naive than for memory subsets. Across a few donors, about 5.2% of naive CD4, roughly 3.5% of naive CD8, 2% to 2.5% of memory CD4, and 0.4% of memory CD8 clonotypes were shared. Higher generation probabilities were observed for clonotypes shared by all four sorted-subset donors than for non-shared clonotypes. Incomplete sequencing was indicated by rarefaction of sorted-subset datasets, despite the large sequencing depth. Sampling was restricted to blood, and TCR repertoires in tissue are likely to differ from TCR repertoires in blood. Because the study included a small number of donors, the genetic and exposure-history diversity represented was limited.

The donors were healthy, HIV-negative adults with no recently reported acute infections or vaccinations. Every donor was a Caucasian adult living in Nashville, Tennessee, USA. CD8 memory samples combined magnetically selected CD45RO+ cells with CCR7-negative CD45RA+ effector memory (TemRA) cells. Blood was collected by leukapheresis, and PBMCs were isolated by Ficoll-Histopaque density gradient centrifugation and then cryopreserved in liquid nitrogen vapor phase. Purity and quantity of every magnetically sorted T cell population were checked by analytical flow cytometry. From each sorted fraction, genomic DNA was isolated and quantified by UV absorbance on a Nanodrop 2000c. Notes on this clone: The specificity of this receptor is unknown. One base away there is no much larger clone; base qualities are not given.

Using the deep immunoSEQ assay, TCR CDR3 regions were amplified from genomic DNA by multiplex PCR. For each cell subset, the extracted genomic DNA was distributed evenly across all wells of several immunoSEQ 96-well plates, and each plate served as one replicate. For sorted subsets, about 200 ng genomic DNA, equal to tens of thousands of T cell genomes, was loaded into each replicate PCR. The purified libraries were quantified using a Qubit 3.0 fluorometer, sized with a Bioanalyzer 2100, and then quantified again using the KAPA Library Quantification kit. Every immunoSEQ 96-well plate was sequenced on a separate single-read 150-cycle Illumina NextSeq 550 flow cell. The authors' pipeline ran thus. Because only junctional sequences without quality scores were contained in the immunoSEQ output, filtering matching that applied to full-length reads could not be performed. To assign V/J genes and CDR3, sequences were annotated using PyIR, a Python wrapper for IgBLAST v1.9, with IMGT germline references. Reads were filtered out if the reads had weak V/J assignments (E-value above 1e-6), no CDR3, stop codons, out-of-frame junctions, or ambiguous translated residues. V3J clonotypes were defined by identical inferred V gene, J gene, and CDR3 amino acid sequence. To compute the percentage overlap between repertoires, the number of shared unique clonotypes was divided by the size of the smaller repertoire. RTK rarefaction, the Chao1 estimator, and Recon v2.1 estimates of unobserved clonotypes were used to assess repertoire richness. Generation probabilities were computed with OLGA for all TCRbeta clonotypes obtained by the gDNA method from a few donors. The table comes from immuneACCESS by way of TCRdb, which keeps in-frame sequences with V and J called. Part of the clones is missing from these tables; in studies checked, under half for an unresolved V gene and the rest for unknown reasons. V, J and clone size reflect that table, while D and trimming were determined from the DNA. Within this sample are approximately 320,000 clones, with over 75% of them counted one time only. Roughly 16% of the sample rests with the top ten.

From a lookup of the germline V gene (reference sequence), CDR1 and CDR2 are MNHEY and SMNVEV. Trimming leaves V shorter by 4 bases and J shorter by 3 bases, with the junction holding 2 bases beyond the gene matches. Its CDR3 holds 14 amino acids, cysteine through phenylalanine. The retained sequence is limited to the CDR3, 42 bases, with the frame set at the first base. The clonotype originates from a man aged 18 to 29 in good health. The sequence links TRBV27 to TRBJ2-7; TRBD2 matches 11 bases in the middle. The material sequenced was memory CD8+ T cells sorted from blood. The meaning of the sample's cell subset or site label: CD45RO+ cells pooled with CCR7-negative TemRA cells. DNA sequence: TGTGCCAGCAGTTCCACTAGCGGGAGCTACGAGCAGTACTTC. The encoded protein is CASSSTSGSYEQYF.